The 24 T cell receptor beta chains in this list originate from one sample, sequenced in a study of T-cell reconstitution after alpha-beta-depleted transplantation in children. Unique molecular identifiers were used in preparing the TCRbeta library. TCRdb reprocessed the PCR reads with MiXCR, giving one entry per CDR3 protein. The table records about 510,000 distinct CDR3 sequences, about 10% of them present only once. The sample was PBMCs, mostly from graft donor cells, taken 180 days after TCRalphabeta/CD19-depleted stem cell transplant. The receptors were sampled from a female patient between 2 and 10 years old who had a stem cell transplant for aplastic anemia, so the T cells may come from the graft donor.

The chain recombines TRBV12-3 or TRBV12-4 with TRBJ1-5; possibly TRBD1 for D (5 bases). The CDR3 has 14 amino acids. The V end lost 3 bases, the J end lost 6 bases, and 12 bases lay between the germline ends. For the CDR3, the DNA is TGTGCCAGCAGTTTCCAGGGCGGTCTTCAGCCCCAGCATTTT. Residues: CASSFQGGLQPQHF.

This clonotype was recorded at least ten times. The rearrangement links TRBV12-3 or TRBV12-4 to TRBJ2-5; 9 nucleotides align to TRBD1. This CDR3 has 14 amino acids. V shed 6 bases, J shed 4 bases, and the junction held 6 bases outside the gene matches. The CDR3 DNA follows: TGTGCCAGCAGGGGACAGGGAAACATAGAGACCCAGTACTTC. This gives the protein CASRGQGNIETQYF.

This clonotype was counted many times. The chain is built from TRBV28 and TRBJ2-7; D is perhaps TRBD1 (6 bases). Trimming removed 3 bases from V and 2 bases from J, with 11 bases in between. This CDR3 region has 14 residues. Germline values: CDR1 MDHEN, CDR2 SYDVKM. The CDR3, as DNA: TGTGCCAGCAGTTTTCAGGGGATGGCCTACGAGCAGTACTTC. Residues: CASSFQGMAYEQYF.

This rearrangement joins TRBV7-2 to TRBJ2-1; D is uncertain. The CDR3 has 13 residues. Germline lookup yields CDR1 SGHTA and CDR2 FQGNSA. Between the trimmed V and J ends, which lost 5 bases and 6 bases, there was a span of 11 bases. DNA for the CDR3: TGTGCCAGCAGCCCAGAGACGGTCAATGAGCAGTTCTTC. Translated, it gives CASSPETVNEQFF.

This clonotype was recorded many times. The rearrangement uses TRBV29-1 and TRBJ1-4; perhaps TRBD1 as D (5 bases). This CDR3 comprises 16 residues. Deletions cut 6 bases from V and 0 bases from J, with 17 bases between. Germline lookup yields CDR1 SQVTM and CDR2 ANQGSEA. The CDR3 loop reads CSVHTGTLPTNEKLFF. CDR3 DNA sequence: TGCAGCGTACATACGGGGACCCTTCCAACTAATGAAAAACTGTTTTTT.

The rearrangement uses TRBV28 and TRBJ2-7, with 12 bases lining up with TRBD2. The length of the CDR3 is 15 residues. Looked up from germline, CDR1 is MDHEN and CDR2 is SYDVKM. The ends lost 1 base at V and 9 bases at J; junction bases unmatched: 7. CDR3 protein: CASSLSTSGRSGQYF. CDR3 nucleotide sequence: TGTGCCAGCAGTTTATCGACTAGCGGGAGATCTGGGCAGTACTTC.

The chain carries TRBV27 and TRBJ1-2; D is uncertain. Germline V gene lookup returns CDR1 MNHEY and CDR2 SMNVEV (reference sequence). V lost 8 bases to trimming and J lost 2 bases, with 12 bases between them. This CDR3 has 13 amino acids. The CDR3: CASALAQNYGYTF. CDR3 nucleotides: TGTGCCAGCGCTTTGGCCCAAAACTATGGCTACACCTTC.

The V call is TRBV11-2, the J call TRBJ2-1, with 11 bases lining up with TRBD2. CDR3 length equals 15 residues. V shed 5 bases, J shed 5 bases, and the junction held 5 bases outside the gene matches. Germline CDR1 reads SGHAT; CDR2 reads FQNNGV. The CDR3 DNA is TGTGCCAGCAGCGCCGGGACTAGCGGTCACAATGAGCAGTTCTTC. This codes for CASSAGTSGHNEQFF.

This clonotype turned up a few times. The chain recombines TRBV24-1 with TRBJ2-1; TRBD1 is a possible D gene (7 bases). The V end was cut by 6 bases, the J end by 4 bases, with 30 bases between. CDR3 length equals 20 residues. Germline CDR1 reads KGHDR; CDR2 reads SFDVKD. Here the CDR3 DNA reads TGTGCCACCAGTTATTCTCGCGGGACCCCGACAGGGATTGATTACAATGAGCAGTTCTTC. It specifies CATSYSRGTPTGIDYNEQFF.

This rearrangement joins TRBV12-3 or TRBV12-4 to TRBJ2-5; no reliable D call. The length of the CDR3 is 14 residues. Trimming took off 5 bases at V and 2 bases at J, with 12 bases between the two ends. DNA for the CDR3: TGTGCCAGCAGTAATACTACCCGACAAGAGACCCAGTACTTC. Translating it yields CASSNTTRQETQYF.

A few counts support this clonotype. The CDR3, as DNA: TGTGCCACCAGCAGTTTCGCGGACGTGGGGGGCACAGATACGCAGTATTTT. This sequence encodes CATSSFADVGGTDTQYF. V gene TRBV15 combines with J gene TRBJ2-3; either TRBD1 or TRBD2 may fit D (5 bases each). The CDR3 runs to 17 residues. V was pared by 3 bases and J by 1 base, with 17 bases between. Germline values: CDR1 LNHNV, CDR2 YYDKDF (reference sequence).

In this sample, this clonotype turned up many times. The chain links TRBV9 to TRBJ2-2; D gene unclear. The germline V gene has CDR1 SGDLS and CDR2 YYNGEE. This CDR3 has 15 residues. V lost 4 bases to trimming and J lost 0 bases, with 10 bases between them. The CDR3 DNA sequence: TGTGCCAGCAGCCCCCGGCTAGCGAACACCGGGGAGCTGTTTTTT. Its protein product is CASSPRLANTGELFF.

The chain recombines TRBV28 with TRBJ2-7, with 10 positions matching TRBD1. V was clipped by 6 bases and J by 2 bases; unmatched bases: 7. CDR3 length equals 15 residues. CDR1 is MDHEN and CDR2 is SYDVKM in the germline V gene. The CDR3 nucleotides read TGTGCCAGCAGGGTCCGGACAGGGGGGGCCTACGAGCAGTACGTC. The encoded protein is CASRVRTGGAYEQYV.

This clonotype occurred a few times. The chain is built from TRBV3-1 and TRBJ1-1, with 10 bases that match TRBD1. The CDR3 spans 15 residues. With 3 bases clipped from V and 11 bases from J, the junction kept 12 bases outside the gene matches. Germline loops: CDR1 LGHDT, CDR2 YNNKEL (reference sequence). The CDR3 DNA sequence: TGTGCCAGCAGCCAGCTTGGGGCCGGGACAGGGGTGGCTTTCTTT. Translating it yields CASSQLGAGTGVAFF. The entire variable domain, with the rest obtained from reference TRBV3-1 and TRBJ1-1, is as follows: DTAVSQTPKYLVTQMGNDKSIKCEQNLGHDTMYWYKQDSKKFLKIMFSYNNKELIINETVPNRFSPKSPDKAHLNLHINSLELGDSAVYFCASSQLGAGTGVAFFGQGTRLTVV.

The V call is TRBV7-9, the J call TRBJ1-1; 9 positions match TRBD1. Trimming removed 6 bases from V and 3 bases from J; junction bases left unmatched: 8. The CDR3 is 15 residues long. CDR1 and CDR2 (germline): SEHNR, FQNEAQ (reference sequence). The CDR3 here is CASRARTGAYTEAFF. In nucleotides, the CDR3 is TGTGCCAGCAGAGCTAGGACAGGGGCCTACACTGAAGCTTTCTTT.

There are many counts of this clonotype. The chain is built from TRBV4-2 and TRBJ1-1; D might be TRBD1 (5 bases). The V end was cut by 0 bases, the J end by 11 bases, with 13 bases between. Germline assignment: CDR1 LGHNA and CDR2 YNFKEQ. The CDR3 totals 13 residues. The DNA of the CDR3 is TGTGCCAGCAGCCAAGACTTGCAGGGTGAGGCTTTCTTT. Amino acid sequence: CASSQDLQGEAFF.

This clonotype was recorded a few times. The chain couples TRBV2 to TRBJ2-3; no firm D call. This CDR3 is built from 13 residues. CDR1 is SNHLY and CDR2 is FYNNEI in the germline V gene. V lost 8 bases and J lost 4, with 13 bases in between. The CDR3: CASRGQPPDTQYF. In nucleotides, the CDR3 is TGTGCCAGCCGAGGCCAGCCCCCAGATACGCAGTATTTT.

This clonotype was counted at least ten times. The chain carries TRBV29-1 and TRBJ1-1, with D perhaps matching TRBD1 (6 bases). Trimming took 4 bases from V and 10 from J, leaving 13 bases between them. The CDR3 runs to 11 residues. Germline V gives CDR1 SQVTM, CDR2 ANQGSEA. CDR3 region: CSVAGTFGAFF. The CDR3 nucleotides read TGCAGCGTTGCCGGGACATTCGGAGCTTTCTTT.

The rearrangement links TRBV6-1 to TRBJ2-1, with TRBD2 identical over 7 bases. CDR3 length: 17 amino acids. Per the germline V gene, CDR1 is MNHNS and CDR2 is SASEGT. The V gene end was trimmed by 3 bases and the J gene end by 4 bases; junction bases not matched to a gene: 12. The CDR3, as DNA: TGTGCCAGCAGTGAGGGATCGGCGGGAGCGCCTTACAATGAGCAGTTCTTC. Amino acids: CASSEGSAGAPYNEQFF.

The rearrangement links TRBV4-1 to TRBJ2-5; unclear D gene. Trimming stripped 0 bases from V and 3 bases from J, with 8 bases between. The CDR3 has 14 residues. CDR1 and CDR2 from the germline V gene are MGHRA and YSYEKL. Written as DNA, the CDR3 is TGCGCCAGCAGCCAAGAGGTCCCGGAAGAGACCCAGTACTTC. Translating gives CASSQEVPEETQYF.

The chain carries TRBV29-1 and TRBJ2-7; TRBD1 might be the D (6 bases). V was trimmed by 4 bases and J by 6 bases, leaving 19 bases between them. There are 14 residues in the CDR3. Germline V gene sequence: CDR1 SQVTM, CDR2 ANQGSEA. CDR3 DNA: TGCAGCGTTGCGGGACACCTCGCTCCTCCCGAGCAGTACTTC. This encodes CSVAGHLAPPEQYF.

The chain joins TRBV20-1 to TRBJ2-1, with D maybe TRBD1 (6 bases). The V end lost 3 bases, the J end lost 1 base, and 16 bases lay between the germline ends. From germline, CDR1 is DFQATT and CDR2 SNEGSKA (reference sequence). This CDR3 region has 16 residues. CDR3 sequence (DNA): TGCAGTGCTAGGGCCCGGGACATAGATTCCTACAATGAGCAGTTCTTC. This translates into CSARARDIDSYNEQFF.

This clonotype appeared many times. J is TRBJ2-7 and V is TRBV7-2; 10 bases fit TRBD2. V trimming: 3 bases; J trimming: 12 bases; junction bases outside the gene matches: 11. CDR3 length: 14 residues. CDR1 SGHTA and CDR2 FQGNSA come from the germline V gene. DNA of the CDR3: TGTGCCAGCAGCTTCCCGCGCCTAGCGGGAGACCGGTACGTC. Protein product: CASSFPRLAGDRYV.

This sequence joins TRBV28 and TRBJ2-7; D unresolved. V was cut by 7 bases and J by 0 bases, with 10 bases left in between. Germline V CDR1 and CDR2: MDHEN, SYDVKM. This CDR3 is built from 13 residues. CDR3 residues: CASITMSSYEQYV. As DNA, the CDR3 is TGTGCCAGCATTACTATGAGCTCCTACGAGCAGTACGTC.